This entry lists 17 T cell receptor beta chains sequenced from one sample in a study of blood T cell repertoires in COVID-19. This table comes from immunoSEQ multiplex PCR, and its TCRdb copy is limited to in-frame clones, with some not included. The table has over 200,000 clones, roughly 90% seen once. Sequenced input: PBMCs or T cells enriched from blood (not recorded which). These receptors were obtained from a woman aged 30 to 39 with acute COVID-19.

The rearrangement joins TRBV5-1 to TRBJ2-1; 8 positions match TRBD1. The CDR3 totals 16 residues. The V gene end was trimmed by 7 bases and the J gene end by 7 bases; junction bases not matched to a gene: 16. Germline lookup yields CDR1 SGHRS and CDR2 YFSETQ. Written as DNA, the CDR3 is TGCGCCAGCGCAGGGACCGGGACAGGTGGATTTAATGAGCAGTTCTTC. Its protein is CASAGTGTGGFNEQFF.

The chain is built from TRBV5-1 and TRBJ2-5, with 7 bases fitting TRBD1. In germline, CDR1 is SGHRS, CDR2 YFSETQ. The CDR3 runs to 14 residues. V lost 5 bases, J lost 2 bases, and 6 bases stayed unmatched. CDR3 amino acids: CASRPQTGQETQYF. The CDR3, as DNA: TGCGCCAGCAGACCTCAGACAGGGCAAGAGACCCAGTACTTC.

The chain links TRBV29-1 to TRBJ2-3, with 8 bases fitting TRBD2. The CDR3 consists of 15 residues. Germline trimming cut 2 bases from V and 8 bases from J; bases unmatched to any gene: 12. The germline gives CDR1 SQVTM, CDR2 ANQGSEA. The CDR3 sequence is CSVETLGLAARTQYF. Here the CDR3 DNA reads TGCAGCGTTGAAACGCTAGGACTAGCTGCGCGTACGCAGTATTTT.

The gene calls are TRBV6-2 or TRBV6-3 and TRBJ1-6; 9 bases are a match to TRBD1. There are 14 residues in the CDR3. The germline V gene encodes CDR1 MNHEY and CDR2 SVGEGT. J lost 7 bases, V lost 5 bases, and 3 bases had no gene match. In DNA, the CDR3 is TGTGCCAGCAGTCTCGGACAGGGGAATTCACCCCTCCACTTT. Translating gives CASSLGQGNSPLHF.

The chain recombines TRBV30 with TRBJ1-2; TRBD1 matches at 7 bases. V shed 5 bases, J shed 3 bases, and the junction held 0 bases outside the gene matches. CDR1 and CDR2 (germline): GTSNPN, SVGIG (reference sequence). This CDR3 region has 11 residues. CDR3 bases: TGTGCCTGGGACAGGGACTATGGCTACACCTTC. Translated: CAWDRDYGYTF. Variable domain in full (rest from reference TRBV30 and TRBJ1-2): SQTIHQWPATLVQPVGSPLSLECTVEGTSNPNLYWYRQAAGRGLQLLFYSVGIGQISSEVPQNLSASRPQDRQFILSSKKLLLSDSGFYLCAWDRDYGYTFGSGTRLTVV.

CDR3 residues: CASSYQSDSLNTEAFF. CDR3 nucleotide sequence: TGTGCCAGCAGCTACCAATCGGACAGCCTTAACACTGAAGCTTTCTTT. This chain uses TRBV6-5 with TRBJ1-1; tentative D call: TRBD1 (6 bases). The V and J ends lost 6 bases and 2 bases respectively, with 19 bases between them. Germline CDR1 MNHEY, CDR2 SVGAGI. The CDR3 contains 16 residues.

This rearrangement joins TRBV9 to TRBJ2-2, with 7 bases aligning to TRBD1. The J segment lost 1 base and the V segment lost 4 bases, leaving 7 bases of the junction unmatched. Germline CDR1 is SGDLS and CDR2 is YYNGEE. The CDR3 consists of 16 residues. The CDR3 bases are TGTGCCAGCAGCCCCTCGGACAGGATGAACACCGGGGAGCTGTTTTTT. It codes for CASSPSDRMNTGELFF.

V is TRBV5-1 and J is TRBJ1-6; a possible D gene is TRBD1 (5 bases). V dropped 4 bases and J dropped 10 bases, with 18 bases sitting between them. CDR1 SGHRS and CDR2 YFSETQ come from the germline V gene. The CDR3 contains 15 residues. CDR3 sequence (DNA): TGCGCCAGCAGCATGGGTCAGGGAGGCAACTCACCCCTCCACTTT. Translation gives CASSMGQGGNSPLHF.

The V and J genes are TRBV10-3 and TRBJ1-2; tentatively, D is TRBD1 (5 bases). Germline values: CDR1 ENHRY, CDR2 SYGVKD. V was trimmed by 3 bases and J by 2 bases, leaving 10 bases between them. There are 14 residues in the CDR3. The CDR3: CAISEDRSNYGYTF. DNA of the CDR3: TGTGCCATCAGTGAAGACAGAAGCAACTATGGCTACACCTTC.

This clone appeared a single time. The chain couples TRBV7-8 to TRBJ1-3; unclear D gene. V lost 1 base and J 0 bases, leaving 10 bases between the germline ends. Germline CDR1 reads SGHVS; CDR2 reads FQNEAQ. This CDR3 is 16 amino acids long. The DNA for the CDR3 is TGTGCCAGCAGCTTAGGTGGCTTTCTCTCTGGAAACACCATATATTTT. It specifies CASSLGGFLSGNTIYF.

This chain links TRBV7-2 with TRBJ2-7; D is uncertain. Trimming took 3 bases from V and 2 from J, leaving 5 bases between them. The CDR3 runs to 12 residues. In germline, CDR1 is SGHTA, CDR2 FQGNSA. The CDR3 reads CASSFSPYEQYF. CDR3 in DNA: TGTGCCAGCAGCTTTTCTCCCTACGAGCAGTACTTC.

The genes are TRBV18 and TRBJ1-5; no definite D call. The germline gives CDR1 KGHSH, CDR2 LQKENI. The CDR3 totals 14 residues. V was shortened by 0 bases and J by 4 bases, with 7 bases between the two germline ends. The CDR3 coding sequence is TGTGCCAGCTCACCACCACCGGGGAATCAGCCCCAGCATTTT. Protein: CASSPPPGNQPQHF.

The chain recombines TRBV5-6 with TRBJ2-7; D ambiguous. CDR1 SGHDT and CDR2 YYEEEE come from the germline V gene. Trimming cost V 2 bases and J 0 bases, with 9 bases left between them. CDR3 length: 14 amino acids. The CDR3 nucleotides read TGTGCCAGCAGCTTCCGTCGTAGCTCCTACGAGCAGTACTTC. This gives the protein CASSFRRSSYEQYF.

This clone was recorded once. The chain links TRBV4-1 to TRBJ2-2; D is unclear. V shed 1 base and J shed 3 bases, with 9 bases lying between them. CDR3 size: 15 residues. The germline gives CDR1 MGHRA, CDR2 YSYEKL. The CDR3 bases are TGCGCCAGCAGCCAAGTTTCACCAGACACCGGGGAGCTGTTTTTT. This sequence encodes CASSQVSPDTGELFF.

This rearrangement joins TRBV19 to TRBJ1-2; TRBD1 matches 8 bases. This CDR3 comprises 13 residues. Unmatched junction bases numbered 1, after V lost 3 bases and J lost 4 bases. Per germline, CDR1 LNHDA and CDR2 SQIVND (reference sequence). The CDR3 DNA sequence: TGTGCCAGTAGTATTGACAGGGGCTATGGCTACACCTTC. Protein: CASSIDRGYGYTF.

V and J are TRBV7-2 and TRBJ2-1, with TRBD1 identical over 8 bases. Germline CDR1 and CDR2: SGHTA and FQGNSA. The CDR3 sequence is 15 residues long. Unmatched junction bases numbered 11, after V lost 6 bases and J lost 7 bases. The CDR3 DNA is TGTGCCAGCAGAACAAGACAGGGGTCGAATAATGAGCAGTTCTTC. Translated, it gives CASRTRQGSNNEQFF.

This rearrangement joins TRBV11-2 to TRBJ1-3; no reliable D call. CDR1 and CDR2 (germline): SGHAT, FQNNGV. The CDR3 spans 11 residues. V lost 6 bases to trimming and J lost 4 bases, with 4 bases between them. This CDR3 reads CASRRGNTIYF. CDR3 coding DNA: TGTGCCAGCAGGCGGGGAAACACCATATATTTT.